The 5 T cell receptor beta chains below come from one sample, sequenced in a study of Graves' ophthalmopathy and Graves' hyperthyroidism. The study amplified TCR beta CDR3 regions using RNA transcripts. HTBI primers served in a first-round RT-PCR, which a second-round multiplex PCR followed. TCRdb re-derived calls from the multiplex PCR reads in MiXCR, one entry per CDR3 protein. Of 340,000 or so distinct CDR3 sequences detected, about 17% appear once; the ten largest clones hold 10% to 15%. Sequenced input: peripheral blood. The receptor source for this set is an adult man with Graves' ophthalmopathy.

V usage is TRBV15 and J usage is TRBJ1-1; TRBD1 matches 9 bases. The J segment lost 6 bases and the V segment lost 1 base, leaving 9 bases of the junction unmatched. The length of the CDR3 is 16 residues. Germline V CDR1 and CDR2: LNHNV, YYDKDF (reference sequence). Here the CDR3 DNA reads TGTGCCACCAGCAGAGCCGGGACAGGGAGGATAGCTGAAGCTTTCTTT. It translates to CATSRAGTGRIAEAFF.

There are many counts of this clonotype. The V call is TRBV7-8, the J call TRBJ2-7; 9 nucleotides agree with TRBD2. Looked up from germline, CDR1 is SGHVS and CDR2 is FQNEAQ. This CDR3 is built from 15 residues. Germline trimming cut 1 base from V and 4 bases from J; bases unmatched to any gene: 5. DNA for the CDR3: TGTGCCAGCAGCTTAGGGGGCGGGGGGGCTTACGAGCAGTACTTC. Protein: CASSLGGGGAYEQYF. The full variable domain, its missing parts supplied by reference TRBV7-8 and TRBJ2-7, is GAGVSQSPRYKVAKRGQDVALRCDPISGHVSLFWYQQALGQGPEFLTYFQNEAQLDKSGLPSDRFFAERPEGSVSTLKIQRTQQEDSAVYLCASSLGGGGAYEQYFGPGTRLTVT.

At least ten counts were recorded for this clonotype. This chain joins TRBV2 and TRBJ2-5; 11 positions agree with TRBD2. The CDR3 is made up of 14 amino acids. Germline V gene sequence: CDR1 SNHLY, CDR2 FYNNEI. After removal of 10 bases from V and 9 bases from J, the junction contained 13 bases not matched to a gene. This CDR3 reads CATGGTSGRPAQYF. CDR3 sequence (DNA): TGTGCCACCGGGGGGACTAGCGGCCGCCCGGCCCAGTACTTC. The full variable domain, its missing parts supplied by reference TRBV2 and TRBJ2-5, is EPEVTQTPSHQVTQMGQEVILRCVPISNHLYFYWYRQILGQKVEFLVSFYNNEISEKSEIFDDQFSVERPDGSNFTLKIRSTKLEDSAMYFCATGGTSGRPAQYFGPGTRLLVL.

This clonotype appeared many times. The V call is TRBV19, the J call TRBJ2-7, with TRBD1 matching 8 bases. V trimming: 9 bases; J trimming: 2 bases; junction bases outside the gene matches: 6. Germline V gives CDR1 LNHDA, CDR2 SQIVND (reference sequence). The CDR3 length is 13 residues. The CDR3 DNA is TGTGCCAGCAGGGGGCAGGGCACCTACGAGCAGTACTTC. It yields the protein CASRGQGTYEQYF.

This clonotype was counted many times. This chain links TRBV6-2 or TRBV6-3 with TRBJ2-2; tentatively, D is TRBD2 (5 bases). Germline V gene data show CDR1 as MNHEY and CDR2 as SVGEGT. This CDR3 has 13 amino acids. Trimming shortened V by 3 bases and J by 6 bases, and 8 bases separated the two germline ends. The CDR3 sequence: CASSYLGAGELFF. The CDR3 DNA reads as TGTGCCAGCAGTTATTTGGGAGCCGGGGAGCTGTTTTTT.